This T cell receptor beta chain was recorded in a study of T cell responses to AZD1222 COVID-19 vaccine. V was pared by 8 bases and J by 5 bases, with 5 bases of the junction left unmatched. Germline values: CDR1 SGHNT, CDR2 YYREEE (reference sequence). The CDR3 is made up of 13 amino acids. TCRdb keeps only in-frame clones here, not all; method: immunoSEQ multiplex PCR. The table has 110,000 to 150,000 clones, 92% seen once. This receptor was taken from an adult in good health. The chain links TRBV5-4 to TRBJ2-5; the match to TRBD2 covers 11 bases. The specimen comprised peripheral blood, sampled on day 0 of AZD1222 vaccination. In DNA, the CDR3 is TGTGCCAGTACTAGCGGGGGAAGGGAGACCCAGTACTTC. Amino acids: CASTSGGRETQYF. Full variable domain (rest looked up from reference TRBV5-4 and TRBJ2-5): ETGVTQSPTHLIKTRGQQVTLRCSSQSGHNTVSWYQQALGQGPQFIFQYYREEENGRGNFPPRFSGLQFPNYSSELNVNALELDDSALYLCASTSGGRETQYFGPGTRLLVL.